This T cell receptor (beta chain) was observed in a study of a mutant IDH1 vaccine in newly diagnosed glioma. The time point denotes: baseline, week 1 (first vaccination visit). Treatment defined: pre-vaccination baseline after standard-of-care therapy. Repertoires were generated with immunoSEQ multiplex PCR, while TCRdb's copy carries only in-frame clones and drops some. Altogether approximately 36,000 clones are present, roughly 92% being singletons, with the ten largest covering about a sixth. The V gene lost 6 bases and the J gene lost 4 bases, with 13 bases spanning the gap. The CDR3 runs to 12 residues. CDR1 SQVTM and CDR2 ANQGSEA come from the germline V gene.

The TCR comes from a man between 18 and 35 years old with glioma. The chain is built from TRBV29-1 and TRBJ2-7; possibly TRBD1 for D (6 bases). The material was PBMCs, obtained from a glioma patient treated with radiotherapy, temozolomide or both. The CDR3 loop is CSVRDITYEQYF. The CDR3 nucleotides read TGCAGCGTCCGGGACATAACTTACGAGCAGTACTTC.